This T cell receptor (beta chain) emerged from a study of blood T cell repertoires in COVID-19 (TCRdb year 2020). About the study as a whole: Samples covering the acute and convalescent phases of COVID-19 were provided by collaborators in the United States, Italy and Spain. The material from the prospective study consisted of cDNA or gDNA derived from T cells, B-cell-depleted T cells, or PBMCs. Subjects who had been exposed to COVID-19, were actively infected with it, or had recovered from it provided the deeply sampled blood TCRbeta repertoires that made up the dataset. The repertoires were released in a freely available public database intended as a resource for research on the immune response to SARS-CoV-2. The samples were drawn from the first 160 participants of the ongoing ImmuneRACE study and from 1,254 subjects provided by 6 global collaborators. Nearly every sample came with metadata listing a de-identified subject ID, COVID-19 status, age in years and sex. Where available, HLA class I and class II types were obtained from metadata supplied by the sample provider rather than from assay-based typing.

V is reduced by 0 bases and J by 5 bases, leaving a spacing of 17 bases between them. From the germline V gene (reference sequence), CDR1 is SEHNR and CDR2 is FQNEAQ. From the cysteine up to the phenylalanine, the CDR3 has a length of 17 residues. The kept DNA is CDR3 alone, 51 bases in frame from the first base. Overall study results and their limits: The amount of clinical and demographic metadata varied by source and participant and was provided uncurated.

TCRbeta CDR3 regions were amplified from genomic DNA by means of the immunoSEQ Assay, a bias-controlled multiplex PCR. The study's processing was this. The number of nucleated cells in each sample was estimated by amplification of reference gene primers within the assay. To quantify the absolute abundance of each unique TCRbeta CDR3 rearrangement, sequence reads were collapsed and filtered. For each sample, productive Simpson clonality was calculated by taking the square root of Simpson's diversity index across productive rearrangements. In its TCRdb copy, this immuneACCESS table keeps in-frame sequences only and misses some clones. Where compared with another copy, unresolved V genes explain less than half of these, and the others have no known cause. V, J and clone size are taken as reported in that table, and D and trimming were inferred from the DNA itself. This sample holds approximately 140,000 clones; approximately 81% were observed only once. The top ten hold 35% to 45% of the sample.

About this clone: Its antigen remains undetermined. Per-base qualities were not stored, and no clone one base away is much larger.

Collaborating institutions collected whole blood in K2EDTA tubes following their own protocols. For TCRbeta analysis, collaborators shipped samples as frozen whole blood, isolated PBMCs, or DNA extracted from either of those sample types. This clonotype was sampled from a human donor in a cohort sampled during active COVID-19. Here the chain combines TRBV7-9 and TRBJ2-1; TRBD1 is perhaps the D gene, given 5 matching bases. Sequencing was performed on peripheral blood. The nucleotide sequence reads TGTGCCAGCAGCTTAGCGCTTGGTTGGGGCAAGGACAATGAGCAGTTCTTC. It translates as CASSLALGWGKDNEQFF.